This is a list of T cell receptor beta chains from one sample in a study of blood T cell repertoires in COVID-19. Assay: immunoSEQ multiplex PCR; the TCRdb copy retains only in-frame clones and omits some. The profile shows a few hundred thousand clones, more than 80% of them singletons. Sequenced input: PBMCs or T cells enriched from blood (not recorded which). Receptor source: a man aged 35 to 55 who had recovered from COVID-19. Both conserved end residues are part of each CDR3. Each record gives: V gene, D gene, clone size, J gene, CDR3 DNA, CDR3 protein. The D gene is left open where the match is weak. Only some rows state a clone size, as once, few, many or a class for expanded clones.

TRBV6-5	.	.	TRBJ1-6	TGTGCCAGCAGTTATAGTGGAGGGCGGACTAATTCACCCCTCCACTTT	CASSYSGGRTNSPLHF
TRBV3-1/TRBV3-2	TRBD1	once	TRBJ2-3	TGTGCCAGCAGCGACACAGGGGGTCTCACAGATACGCAGTATTTT	CASSDTGGLTDTQYF
TRBV30	.	.	TRBJ1-1	TGTGCCTGGAGTTCAGGGCAGCCGGCCACTGAAGCTTTCTTT	CAWSSGQPATEAFF
TRBV15	.	few	TRBJ2-2	TGTGCCACCAGCAGGGGGGCAACCGGGGAGCTGTTTTTT	CATSRGATGELFF
TRBV7-2	TRBD1	once	TRBJ2-1	TGTGCCAGCAGCTCGCAGACAGGGGATGAGCAGTTCTTC	CASSSQTGDEQFF
TRBV19	TRBD1	.	TRBJ2-1	TGTGCCAGTACGAGACAGGGGGCTATTATAGATGAGCAGTTCTTC	CASTRQGAIIDEQFF
TRBV11-2	TRBD1	.	TRBJ2-1	TGTGCCAGCAGCTTGGGGCAGGGGGAGATCAATGAGCAGTTCTTC	CASSLGQGEINEQFF
TRBV28	.	.	TRBJ1-4	TGTGCCAGCAGCGAGATTGCAACTAATGAAAAACTGTTTTTT	CASSEIATNEKLFF
TRBV7-3	.	.	TRBJ1-1	TGTGCCAGCAGCCAGGACTGGAACACTGAAGCTTTCTTT	CASSQDWNTEAFF
TRBV7-9	.	few	TRBJ1-4	TGTGCCAGCAGCTCCCACGGGTCGCTGTTTTTT	CASSSHGSLFF
TRBV2	TRBD2	.	TRBJ2-2	TGTGCCAGCGGGTCCTTGGCCAGCGGGGGCACCGGGGAGCTGTTTTTT	CASGSLASGGTGELFF
TRBV19	.	.	TRBJ1-4	TGTGCCAGTAGTTCCCTCGGCCGCGCAGCGGGGGAAAAACTGTTTTTT	CASSSLGRAAGEKLFF